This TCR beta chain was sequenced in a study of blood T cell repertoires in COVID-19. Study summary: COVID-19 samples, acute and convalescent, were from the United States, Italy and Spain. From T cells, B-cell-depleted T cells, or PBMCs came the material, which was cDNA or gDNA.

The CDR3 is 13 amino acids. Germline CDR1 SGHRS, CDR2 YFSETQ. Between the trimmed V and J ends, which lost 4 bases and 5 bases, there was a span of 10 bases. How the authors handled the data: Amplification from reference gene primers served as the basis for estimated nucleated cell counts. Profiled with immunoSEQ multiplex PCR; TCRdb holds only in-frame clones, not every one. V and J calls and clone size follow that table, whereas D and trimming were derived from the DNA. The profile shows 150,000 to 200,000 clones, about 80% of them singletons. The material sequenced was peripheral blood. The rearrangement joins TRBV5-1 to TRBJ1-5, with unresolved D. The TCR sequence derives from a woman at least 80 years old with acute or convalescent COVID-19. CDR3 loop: CASSPFGDQPQHF. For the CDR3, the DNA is TGCGCCAGCAGCCCCTTCGGGGATCAGCCCCAGCATTTT.